The rows below give T cell receptor beta chains drawn from one sample of a study of blood T cell repertoires in COVID-19. TCRdb's copy holds only in-frame clones and misses some; the assay was immunoSEQ multiplex PCR. This table has fewer than 400,000 clones, approximately 86% appearing once. Sequencing was performed on PBMCs or T cells enriched from blood (not recorded which). The receptors derive from a woman between 18 and 29 years old who had recovered from COVID-19. The CDR3 runs from the conserved cysteine through the conserved F or W. D genes are given only for firm matches. Not all rows give a size; the values are once, few, many and, for expanded clones, a class.

>-|TRBV7-2|TRBD1|TRBJ2-3
CASSRTGGASDTQYF
TGTGCCAGCAGCCGTACAGGGGGCGCGTCGGATACGCAGTATTTT
>-|TRBV19|-|TRBJ1-5
CASSIRDRNQPQHF
TGTGCCAGTAGTATCAGGGATCGCAATCAGCCCCAGCATTTT
>-|TRBV9|-|TRBJ2-5
CASSAPLDRVSDGTLEETQYF
TGTGCCAGCAGCGCCCCACTGGACAGAGTTTCCGACGGGACCTTAGAAGAGACCCAGTACTTC
>-|TRBV28|-|TRBJ2-7
CASRQGSSYEQYF
TGTGCCAGCAGGCAGGGTAGCTCCTACGAGCAGTACTTC
>few|TRBV7-2|-|TRBJ2-7
CASSLRGNYEQYF
TGTGCCAGCAGCTTAAGGGGAAACTACGAGCAGTACTTC
>few|TRBV9|TRBD2|TRBJ2-7
CASSADPLSGRNEQYF
TGTGCCAGCAGCGCAGACCCTCTTAGCGGGCGGAACGAGCAGTACTTC
>-|TRBV6-1|-|TRBJ1-5
CASSEAPVVESRQPQHF
TGTGCCAGCAGTGAAGCCCCCGTCGTGGAATCTAGGCAGCCCCAGCATTTT
>-|TRBV5-6|-|TRBJ1-3
CASSFSRNSGNTIYF
TGTGCCAGCAGCTTCTCGAGAAACTCTGGAAACACCATATATTTT
>once|TRBV18|TRBD1|TRBJ2-5
CASSPIDRGVKETQYF
TGTGCCAGCTCACCTATCGACAGGGGAGTCAAAGAGACCCAGTACTTC
>-|TRBV15|TRBD1|TRBJ2-7
CATSRPGQGTEQYF
TGTGCCACCAGCAGACCCGGACAGGGGACCGAGCAGTACTTC
>-|TRBV7-9|-|TRBJ2-1
CASSYLPGLGNEQFF
TGTGCCAGCAGCTATCTTCCAGGGCTAGGGAATGAGCAGTTCTTC
>-|TRBV7-2|-|TRBJ1-6
CASSVREGYSPLHF
TGTGCCAGCAGCGTCAGGGAGGGATATTCACCCCTCCACTTT
>-|TRBV5-1|-|TRBJ2-7
CASSLVSQGYEQYF
TGCGCCAGCAGCTTGGTTAGCCAGGGCTACGAGCAGTACTTC
>-|TRBV7-9|-|TRBJ2-7
CASSKGAGANYEQYF
TGTGCCAGCAGTAAGGGTGCGGGGGCCAACTACGAGCAGTACTTC
>-|TRBV6-5|-|TRBJ1-2
CASSLGDYYGYTF
TGTGCCAGCAGTTTGGGGGACTACTATGGCTACACCTTC
>-|TRBV10-3|TRBD1|TRBJ1-6
CAINWDSNSPLHF
TGTGCCATCAATTGGGACAGTAATTCACCCCTCCACTTT
>-|TRBV6-5|TRBD2|TRBJ2-1
CASSSPGGAQQFF
TGTGCCAGCAGTTCCCCGGGGGGGGCCCAGCAGTTCTTC
>-|TRBV5-4|-|TRBJ1-2
CASSLEQASTFGGYTF
TGTGCCAGCAGCTTGGAACAGGCTTCAACCTTCGGGGGCTACACCTTC
>few|TRBV4-3|TRBD2|TRBJ2-7
CASSQGLAGAYEQYF
TGCGCCAGCAGCCAAGGATTAGCGGGCGCCTACGAGCAGTACTTC
>few|TRBV7-3|TRBD1|TRBJ1-1
CASSSQQGSTEAFF
TGTGCCAGCAGCTCTCAACAGGGGTCCACTGAAGCTTTCTTT
>once|TRBV7-2|TRBD1|TRBJ2-5
CASSKSDRGLRAQYF
TGTGCCAGCAGCAAATCGGACAGGGGGCTTAGGGCCCAGTACTTC
>-|TRBV27|-|TRBJ2-7
CASSSPAGNLAYEQYF
TGTGCCAGCAGTTCGCCGGCAGGGAACTTAGCCTACGAGCAGTACTTC
>-|TRBV30|-|TRBJ2-7
CAWSPGGRDYEQYF
TGTGCCTGGAGTCCCGGGGGAAGGGACTACGAGCAGTACTTC
>-|TRBV5-6|TRBD1|TRBJ2-3
CASSLGTGAIKDTQYF
TGTGCCAGCAGCTTGGGGACAGGGGCGATAAAAGATACGCAGTATTTT
>-|TRBV7-9|-|TRBJ2-1
CASSPGGGGPRNEQFF
TGTGCCAGCAGCCCTGGGGGGGGCGGCCCGAGAAATGAGCAGTTCTTC
>-|TRBV9|-|TRBJ1-2
CASSVVPGENYGYTF
TGTGCCAGCAGCGTAGTTCCGGGGGAGAACTATGGCTACACCTTC
>-|TRBV4-3|TRBD1|TRBJ2-1
CASSRGTGYNEQFF
TGCGCCAGCAGCCGAGGGACAGGGTACAATGAGCAGTTCTTC
>-|TRBV6-1|-|TRBJ1-6
CASSDTRHSPLHF
TGTGCCAGCAGTGACACGCGGCATTCACCCCTCCACTTT
>-|TRBV9|TRBD2|TRBJ2-1
CASSEGGTSGGNEQFF
TGTGCCAGCAGCGAGGGTGGGACTAGCGGGGGCAATGAGCAGTTCTTC
>-|TRBV7-9|TRBD1|TRBJ2-5
CASRTGDQETQYF
TGTGCCAGCAGGACAGGGGACCAAGAGACCCAGTACTTC
>-|TRBV2|TRBD1|TRBJ1-5
CASSRDRVANQPQHF
TGTGCCAGCAGTCGGGACAGGGTAGCAAATCAGCCCCAGCATTTT
>-|TRBV4-3|-|TRBJ2-7
CASSQGRVLGSYEQYF
TGCGCCAGCAGCCAAGGCAGGGTTTTAGGGTCCTACGAGCAGTACTTC
>-|TRBV28|TRBD1|TRBJ2-7
CASSYYWTGSYEQYF
TGTGCCAGCAGTTACTATTGGACAGGGTCCTACGAGCAGTACTTC
>-|TRBV6-1|TRBD1|TRBJ2-2
CASSELKGQVLWAGELFF
TGTGCCAGCAGTGAACTAAAGGGACAGGTGCTCTGGGCCGGGGAGCTGTTTTTT
>-|TRBV7-2|TRBD1|TRBJ2-7
CACQRGRGYYEQYF
TGTGCCTGCCAAAGGGGCAGGGGGTACTACGAGCAGTACTTC
>-|TRBV7-2|-|TRBJ1-2
CASSLGRGDYGYTF
TGTGCCAGCAGCTTAGGACGGGGGGACTATGGCTACACCTTC
>-|TRBV7-2|-|TRBJ2-7
CASSLVSRSREQYF
TGTGCCAGCAGCTTAGTCTCCCGGAGTCGCGAGCAGTACTTC
>-|TRBV4-3|TRBD1|TRBJ1-1
CASSQGTGTGGFRNTEAFF
TGCGCCAGCAGCCAAGGTACCGGGACAGGGGGATTCCGTAACACTGAAGCTTTCTTT
>-|TRBV4-3|TRBD1|TRBJ1-1
CASTRDREVRNTEAFF
TGCGCCAGCACCAGGGACAGGGAAGTTAGAAACACTGAAGCTTTCTTT
>-|TRBV12-3/TRBV12-4|-|TRBJ1-4
CASSFQGSEKLFF
TGTGCCAGCAGTTTCCAGGGCAGTGAAAAACTGTTTTTT
>-|TRBV14|-|TRBJ1-1
CASSQNSLTEAFF
TGTGCCAGCAGCCAAAACAGTCTGACTGAAGCTTTCTTT
>-|TRBV4-2|-|TRBJ1-3
CASSQDLSPGSGNTIYF
TGTGCCAGCAGCCAAGATCTGTCCCCAGGCTCTGGAAACACCATATATTTT
>-|TRBV30|-|TRBJ1-3
CAWSGFGSGNTIYF
TGTGCCTGGAGCGGGTTCGGCTCTGGAAACACCATATATTTT
>-|TRBV7-5|-|TRBJ1-5
CVRSLVGRLKHQPQHF
TGTGTCAGAAGCTTAGTGGGCAGACTAAAACATCAGCCCCAGCATTTT
>-|TRBV27|TRBD2|TRBJ2-1
CASSLGGPDSYNEQFF
TGTGCCAGCAGTTTGGGAGGGCCTGACTCCTACAATGAGCAGTTCTTC
>-|TRBV6-2/TRBV6-3|TRBD2|TRBJ2-7
CASSRAGANYEQYF
TGTGCCAGCAGCCGAGCGGGGGCAAACTACGAGCAGTACTTC